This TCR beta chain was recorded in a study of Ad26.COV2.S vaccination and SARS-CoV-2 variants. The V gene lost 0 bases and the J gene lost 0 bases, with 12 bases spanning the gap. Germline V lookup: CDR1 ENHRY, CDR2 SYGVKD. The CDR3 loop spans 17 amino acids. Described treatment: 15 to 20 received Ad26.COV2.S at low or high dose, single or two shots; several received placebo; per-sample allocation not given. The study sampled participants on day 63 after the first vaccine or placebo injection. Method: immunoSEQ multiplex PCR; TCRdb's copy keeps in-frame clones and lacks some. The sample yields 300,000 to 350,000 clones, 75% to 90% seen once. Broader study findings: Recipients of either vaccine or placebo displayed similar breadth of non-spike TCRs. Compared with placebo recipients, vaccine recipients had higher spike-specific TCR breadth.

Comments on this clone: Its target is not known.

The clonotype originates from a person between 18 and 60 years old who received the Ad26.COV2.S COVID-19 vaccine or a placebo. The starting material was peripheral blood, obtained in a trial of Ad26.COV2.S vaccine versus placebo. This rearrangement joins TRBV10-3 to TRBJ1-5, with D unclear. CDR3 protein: CAISESTRSYSNQPQHF. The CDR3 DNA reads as TGTGCCATCAGTGAGTCGACAAGGAGTTATAGCAATCAGCCCCAGCATTTT.